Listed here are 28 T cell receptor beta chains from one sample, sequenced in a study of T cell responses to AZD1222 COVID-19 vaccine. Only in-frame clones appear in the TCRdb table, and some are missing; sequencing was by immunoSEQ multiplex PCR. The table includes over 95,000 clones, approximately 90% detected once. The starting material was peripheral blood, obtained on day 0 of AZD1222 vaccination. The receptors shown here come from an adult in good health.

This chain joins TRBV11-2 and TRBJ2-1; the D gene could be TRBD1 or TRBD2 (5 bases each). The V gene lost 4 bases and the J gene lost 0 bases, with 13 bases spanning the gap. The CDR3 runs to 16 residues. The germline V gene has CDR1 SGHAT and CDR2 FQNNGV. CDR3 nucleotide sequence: TGTGCCAGCAGCTCCGGGACCCCTAGCTCCTACAATGAGCAGTTCTTC. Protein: CASSSGTPSSYNEQFF. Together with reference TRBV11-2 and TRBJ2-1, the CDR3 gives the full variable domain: EAGVAQSPRYKIIEKRQSVAFWCNPISGHATLYWYQQILGQGPKLLIQFQNNGVVDDSQLPKDRFSAERLKGVDSTLKIQPAKLEDSAVYLCASSSGTPSSYNEQFFGPGTRLTVL.

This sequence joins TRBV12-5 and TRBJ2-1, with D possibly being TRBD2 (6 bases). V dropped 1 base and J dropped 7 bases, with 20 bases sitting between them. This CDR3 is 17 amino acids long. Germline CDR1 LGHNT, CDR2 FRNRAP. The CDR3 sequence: CASGLDHGTPLKNEQFF. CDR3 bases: TGTGCTAGTGGTTTGGATCACGGGACTCCCCTCAAGAATGAGCAGTTCTTC.

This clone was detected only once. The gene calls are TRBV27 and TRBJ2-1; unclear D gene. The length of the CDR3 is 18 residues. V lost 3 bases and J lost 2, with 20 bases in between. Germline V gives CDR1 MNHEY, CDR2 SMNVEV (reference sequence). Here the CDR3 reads CASSFQGAGPMAYNEQFF. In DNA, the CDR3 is TGTGCCAGCAGTTTCCAAGGTGCTGGACCTATGGCCTACAATGAGCAGTTCTTC.

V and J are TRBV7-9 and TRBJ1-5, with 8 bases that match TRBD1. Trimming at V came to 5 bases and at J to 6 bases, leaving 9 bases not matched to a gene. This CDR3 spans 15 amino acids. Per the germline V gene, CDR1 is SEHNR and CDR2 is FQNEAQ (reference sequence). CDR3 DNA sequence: TGTGCCAGCAGCCAAGGCGCAGGGGGCTTTCAGCCCCAGCATTTT. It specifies CASSQGAGGFQPQHF.

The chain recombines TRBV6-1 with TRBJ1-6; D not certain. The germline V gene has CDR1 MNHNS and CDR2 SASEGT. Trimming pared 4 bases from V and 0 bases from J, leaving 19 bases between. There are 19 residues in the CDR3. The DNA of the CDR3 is TGTGCCAGCAGTGGACCTCCGGGCCCCCGGAGCTCCTATAATTCACCCCTCCACTTT. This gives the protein CASSGPPGPRSSYNSPLHF.

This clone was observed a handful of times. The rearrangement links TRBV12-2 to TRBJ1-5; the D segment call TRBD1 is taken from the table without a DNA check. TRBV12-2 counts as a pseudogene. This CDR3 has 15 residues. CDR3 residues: CASRLGETGVQPQHF. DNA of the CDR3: TGTGCAAGTCGCTTAGGCGAGACAGGGGTTCAGCCCCAGCATTTT.

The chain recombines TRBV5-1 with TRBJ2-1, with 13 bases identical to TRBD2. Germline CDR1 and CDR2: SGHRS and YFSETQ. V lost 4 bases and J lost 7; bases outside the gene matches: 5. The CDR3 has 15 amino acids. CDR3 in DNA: TGCGCCAGCAGCCTTACTAGCGGGAGGGTAAATGAGCAGTTCTTC. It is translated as CASSLTSGRVNEQFF.

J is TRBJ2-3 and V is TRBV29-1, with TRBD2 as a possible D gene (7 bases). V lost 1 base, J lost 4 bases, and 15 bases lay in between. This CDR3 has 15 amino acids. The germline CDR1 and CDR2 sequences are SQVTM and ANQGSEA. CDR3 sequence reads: CSVEASRGGADTQYF. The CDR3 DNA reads TGCAGCGTTGAAGCCTCCCGAGGGGGGGCAGATACGCAGTATTTT.

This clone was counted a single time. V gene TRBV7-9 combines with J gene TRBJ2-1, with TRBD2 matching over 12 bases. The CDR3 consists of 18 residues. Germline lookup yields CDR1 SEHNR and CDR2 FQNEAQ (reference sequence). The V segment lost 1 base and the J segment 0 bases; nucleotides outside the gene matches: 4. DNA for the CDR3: TGTGCCAGCAGCTTAGGTCTGACTAGCGGGAGCTCCTACAATGAGCAGTTCTTC. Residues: CASSLGLTSGSSYNEQFF.

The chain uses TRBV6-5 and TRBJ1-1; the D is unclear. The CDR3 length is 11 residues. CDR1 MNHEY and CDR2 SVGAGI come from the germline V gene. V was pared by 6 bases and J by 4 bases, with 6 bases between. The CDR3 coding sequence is TGTGCCAGCAGGCTGAGCACTGAAGCTTTCTTT. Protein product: CASRLSTEAFF.

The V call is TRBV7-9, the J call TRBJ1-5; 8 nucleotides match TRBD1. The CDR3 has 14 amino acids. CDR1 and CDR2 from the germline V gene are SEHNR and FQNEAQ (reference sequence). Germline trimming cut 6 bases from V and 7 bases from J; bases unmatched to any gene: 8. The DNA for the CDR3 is TGTGCCAGCAGTTCCGACAGGGGACCCCAGCCCCAGCATTTT. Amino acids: CASSSDRGPQPQHF.

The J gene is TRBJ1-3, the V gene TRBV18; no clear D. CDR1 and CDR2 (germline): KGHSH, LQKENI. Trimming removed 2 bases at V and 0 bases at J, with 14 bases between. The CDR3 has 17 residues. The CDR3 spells CASSPRSGAFSGNTIYF. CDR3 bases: TGTGCCAGCTCACCAAGGTCAGGTGCCTTCTCTGGAAACACCATATATTTT. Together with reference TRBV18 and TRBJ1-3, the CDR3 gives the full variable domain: NAGVMQNPRHLVRRRGQEARLRCSPMKGHSHVYWYRQLPEEGLKFMVYLQKENIIDESGMPKERFSAEFPKEGPSILRIQQVVRGDSAAYFCASSPRSGAFSGNTIYFGEGSWLTVV.

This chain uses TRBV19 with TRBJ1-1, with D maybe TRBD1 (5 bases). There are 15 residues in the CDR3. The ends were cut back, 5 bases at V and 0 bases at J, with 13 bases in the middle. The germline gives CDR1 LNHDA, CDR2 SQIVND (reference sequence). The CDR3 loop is CASSSSGTVNTEAFF. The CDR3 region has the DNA TGTGCCAGTAGTTCCTCCGGGACTGTGAACACTGAAGCTTTCTTT. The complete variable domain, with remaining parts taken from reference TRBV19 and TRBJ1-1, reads DGGITQSPKYLFRKEGQNVTLSCEQNLNHDAMYWYRQDPGQGLRLIYYSQIVNDFQKGDIAEGYSVSREKKESFPLTVTSAQKNPTAFYLCASSSSGTVNTEAFFGQGTRLTVV.

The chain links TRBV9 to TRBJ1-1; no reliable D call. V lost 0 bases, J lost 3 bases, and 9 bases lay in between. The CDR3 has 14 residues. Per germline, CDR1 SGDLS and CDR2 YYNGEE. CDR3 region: CASSVDAGYTEAFF. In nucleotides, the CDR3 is TGTGCCAGCAGCGTAGATGCGGGTTACACTGAAGCTTTCTTT.

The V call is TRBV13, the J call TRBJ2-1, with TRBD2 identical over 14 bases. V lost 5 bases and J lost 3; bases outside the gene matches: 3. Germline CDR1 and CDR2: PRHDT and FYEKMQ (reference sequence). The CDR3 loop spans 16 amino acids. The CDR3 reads CASSRLAGGSYNEQFF. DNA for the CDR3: TGTGCCAGCAGCCGACTAGCGGGAGGGAGCTACAATGAGCAGTTCTTC.

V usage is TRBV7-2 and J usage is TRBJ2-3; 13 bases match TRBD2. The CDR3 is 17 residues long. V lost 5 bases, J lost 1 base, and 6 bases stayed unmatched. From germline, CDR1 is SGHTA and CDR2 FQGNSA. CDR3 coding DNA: TGTGCCAGCAGCCTACTGGGACTAGCGGGACGCACAGATACGCAGTATTTT. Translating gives CASSLLGLAGRTDTQYF.

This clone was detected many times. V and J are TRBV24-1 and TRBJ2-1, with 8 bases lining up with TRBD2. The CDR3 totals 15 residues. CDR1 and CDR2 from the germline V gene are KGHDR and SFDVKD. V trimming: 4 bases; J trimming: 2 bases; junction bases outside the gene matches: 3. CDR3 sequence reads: CATSDHSGTYNEQFF. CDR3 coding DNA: TGTGCCACCAGTGACCATAGCGGGACCTACAATGAGCAGTTCTTC.

The CDR3 nucleotides are TGTGCCAGCGGCAGGGCTCCCGGGGAGCTGTTTTTT. Translation gives CASGRAPGELFF. This chain joins TRBV12-3 or TRBV12-4 and TRBJ2-2, with D perhaps matching TRBD1 (5 bases). Trimming left V 8 bases short and J 6 bases short, with 10 bases between. The CDR3 covers 12 residues.

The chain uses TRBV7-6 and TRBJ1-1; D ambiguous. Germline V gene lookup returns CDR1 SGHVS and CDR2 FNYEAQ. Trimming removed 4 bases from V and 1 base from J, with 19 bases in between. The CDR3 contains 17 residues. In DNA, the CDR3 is TGTGCCAGCAGCTCAGCGGTAAGGCCAGACCAGAACACTGAAGCTTTCTTT. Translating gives CASSSAVRPDQNTEAFF.

In nucleotides, the CDR3 is TGTGCCAGCAGCCCGACCCCACGTCTGAACTATGGCTACACCTTC. Its translation: CASSPTPRLNYGYTF. The V gene is TRBV5-6, the J gene TRBJ1-2; D not resolved. CDR3 length: 15 residues. The V gene's germline CDR1 is SGHDT and CDR2 YYEEEE. Trimming shortened V by 4 bases and J by 2 bases, and 15 bases separated the two germline ends.

The CDR3 reads CASASVAGGPPYEQYF. For the CDR3, the DNA is TGTGCCAGCGCCTCAGTAGCGGGAGGGCCCCCCTACGAGCAGTACTTC. The chain couples TRBV19 to TRBJ2-7, with TRBD2 matching 11 bases. The V and J ends lost 9 bases and 2 bases, in that order; junction bases with no gene match: 12. Germline CDR1 reads LNHDA; CDR2 reads SQIVND (reference sequence). This CDR3 contains 16 residues.

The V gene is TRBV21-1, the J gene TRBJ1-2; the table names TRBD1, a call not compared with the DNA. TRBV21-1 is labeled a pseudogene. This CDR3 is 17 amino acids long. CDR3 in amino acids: CASSKARGQGTNYGYTF. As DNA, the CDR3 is TGTGCCAGCAGCAAAGCGCGGGGACAGGGAACTAACTATGGCTACACCTTC.

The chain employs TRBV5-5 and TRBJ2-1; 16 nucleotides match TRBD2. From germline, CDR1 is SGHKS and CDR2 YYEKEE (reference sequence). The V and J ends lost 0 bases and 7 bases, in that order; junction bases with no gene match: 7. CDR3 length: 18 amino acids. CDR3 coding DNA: TGTGCCAGCAGCTTGGAGGGACTAGCGGGAGGGTCAGGTAATGAGCAGTTCTTC. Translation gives CASSLEGLAGGSGNEQFF.

Here the CDR3 reads CASSADLAEADTQYF. CDR3 DNA sequence: TGTGCCAGCAGCGCGGACTTAGCCGAAGCAGATACGCAGTATTTT. This chain uses TRBV11-2 with TRBJ2-3; D may be TRBD2 (5 bases). The length of the CDR3 is 15 residues. The germline V gene encodes CDR1 SGHAT and CDR2 FQNNGV. The V end lost 5 bases, the J end lost 4 bases, and 16 bases lay between the germline ends.

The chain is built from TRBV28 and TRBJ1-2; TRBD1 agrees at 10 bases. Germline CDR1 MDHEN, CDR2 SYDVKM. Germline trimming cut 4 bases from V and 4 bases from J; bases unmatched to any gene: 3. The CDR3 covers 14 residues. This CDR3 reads CASSSWTGGYGYTF. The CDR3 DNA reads TGTGCCAGCAGTTCTTGGACAGGGGGCTATGGCTACACCTTC.

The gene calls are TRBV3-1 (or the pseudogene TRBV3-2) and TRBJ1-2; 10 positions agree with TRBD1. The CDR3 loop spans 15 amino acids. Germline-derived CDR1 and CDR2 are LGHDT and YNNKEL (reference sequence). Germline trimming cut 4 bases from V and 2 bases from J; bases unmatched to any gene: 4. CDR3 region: CASSRTDRGNYGYTF. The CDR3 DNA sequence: TGTGCCAGCAGCCGGACGGACAGGGGGAACTATGGCTACACCTTC.

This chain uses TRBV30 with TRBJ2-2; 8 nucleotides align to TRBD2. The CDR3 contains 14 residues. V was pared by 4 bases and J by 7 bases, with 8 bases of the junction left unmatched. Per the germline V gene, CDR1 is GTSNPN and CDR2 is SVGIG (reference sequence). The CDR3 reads CAWTRAGGNGELFF. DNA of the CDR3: TGTGCCTGGACTCGGGCGGGAGGTAACGGGGAGCTGTTTTTT.

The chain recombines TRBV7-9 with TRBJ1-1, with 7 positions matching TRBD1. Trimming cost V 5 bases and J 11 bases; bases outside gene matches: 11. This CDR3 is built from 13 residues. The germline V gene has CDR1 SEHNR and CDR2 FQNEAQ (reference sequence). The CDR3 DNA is TGTGCCAGCAGCCCCCCCGGACAGGACGATGCTTTCTTT. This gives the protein CASSPPGQDDAFF.